The rows below give T cell receptor beta chains drawn from one sample of a study of PD-1 blockade in classical Hodgkin lymphoma. Profiling relied on immunoSEQ multiplex PCR, and the TCRdb table lists in-frame clones only, not all of them. Of about 2,500 clones listed, 61% were seen once; the top ten hold roughly 45%. Specimen: CD8+ T cells from blood, collected before the fourth cycle of nivolumab. These receptors all stem from a human donor with classical Hodgkin lymphoma. Both conserved end residues are part of each CDR3. D genes are given only for firm matches. The size of a clone is reported for some rows only, either as once, few or many, or as a class for expanded clones.

v_call	d_call	clone_size	j_call	cdr3_length	cdr3_aa	cdr3_nt
TRBV29-1	-	-	TRBJ1-2	11	CSVGTPYGYTF	TGCAGCGTTGGGACACCCTATGGCTACACCTTC
TRBV7-9	TRBD2	medium-sized	TRBJ2-7	14	CASSPGTSIYEQYF	TGTGCCAGCAGCCCCGGGACTAGTATCTACGAGCAGTACTTC
TRBV4-2	TRBD1	-	TRBJ1-5	15	CASSLTGMDNQPQHF	TGTGCCAGCAGCTTGACAGGGATGGACAATCAGCCCCAGCATTTT
TRBV6-6	-	-	TRBJ1-1	11	CASSIFTEAFF	TGTGCCAGCAGCATTTTTACTGAAGCTTTCTTT
TRBV27	TRBD2	-	TRBJ2-2	16	CASGIIAGGFTGELFF	TGTGCCAGCGGGATCATAGCGGGGGGTTTCACCGGGGAGCTGTTTTTT
TRBV7-1	TRBD2	-	TRBJ2-7	14	CASSFSGGAYEQYF	TGTGCCAGCAGCTTTAGCGGGGGGGCGTACGAGCAGTACTTC
TRBV12-2	-	-	TRBJ1-1	13	CASSPGGISEAFF	TGTGCCAGCAGCCCTGGGGGCATCTCTGAAGCTTTCTTT
TRBV19	-	once	TRBJ1-1	11	CASSDNTEAFF	TGTGCCAGTAGTGACAACACTGAAGCTTTCTTT
TRBV5-4	TRBD1	few	TRBJ2-6	15	CASSVGQGWGNVLTF	TGTGCCAGCAGCGTCGGACAGGGATGGGGCAACGTCCTGACTTTC
TRBV15	-	-	TRBJ1-5	16	CAAPVRGENMNQPQHF	TGTGCCGCCCCTGTGAGGGGCGAAAATATGAATCAGCCCCAGCATTTT
TRBV7-8	-	-	TRBJ2-1	16	CASSLAWVGPWAEQFF	TGTGCCAGCAGCTTAGCGTGGGTCGGTCCCTGGGCTGAGCAGTTCTTC
TRBV7-2	-	-	TRBJ1-1	14	CASSPGPSNTEAFF	TGTGCCAGCAGCCCGGGCCCCTCGAACACTGAAGCTTTCTTT
TRBV6-1	-	-	TRBJ1-2	15	CASSEKGESFSGYTF	TGTGCCAGCAGTGAAAAGGGGGAGTCCTTTAGTGGCTACACCTTC
TRBV4-2	-	few	TRBJ1-1	12	CASSQEGSEAFF	TGTGCCAGCAGCCAAGAAGGGAGTGAAGCTTTCTTT
TRBV11-1	TRBD1	-	TRBJ1-6	14	CASSSGTGDSPLHF	TGTGCCAGCAGCTCCGGGACAGGGGATTCACCCCTCCACTTT
TRBV11-3	-	-	TRBJ1-2	12	CASSLTDDGYTF	TGTGCCAGCAGCTTGACCGACGATGGCTACACCTTC
TRBV7-9	-	-	TRBJ2-3	15	CASSSGTYFTDTQYF	TGTGCCAGCAGCTCCGGGACTTACTTCACAGATACGCAGTATTTT
TRBV6-6	TRBD2	-	TRBJ2-3	16	CASRAGALSEADTQYF	TGTGCCAGCAGAGCGGGGGCCCTGTCTGAGGCAGATACGCAGTATTTT
TRBV5-5	-	-	TRBJ2-7	16	CASSPSVGGAGYEQYF	TGTGCCAGCAGCCCCAGTGTGGGGGGGGCGGGCTACGAGCAGTACTTC
TRBV9	-	few	TRBJ2-7	14	CASSVTQGGHEQYF	TGTGCCAGCAGCGTTACACAGGGAGGCCACGAGCAGTACTTC
TRBV28	-	hyperexpanded	TRBJ1-2	16	CASSSQRADITYGYTF	TGTGCCAGCAGCTCCCAGAGGGCAGACATCACCTATGGCTACACCTTC
TRBV4-2	-	-	TRBJ1-2	14	CASSQDGGTYGYTF	TGTGCCAGCAGCCAAGACGGGGGGACTTATGGCTACACCTTC
TRBV9	-	-	TRBJ2-5	12	CASSGLQETQYF	TGTGCCAGCAGCGGACTACAAGAGACCCAGTACTTC
TRBV4-3	-	-	TRBJ1-4	14	CASSQVQGREKLFF	TGCGCCAGCAGCCAAGTCCAGGGGCGCGAAAAACTGTTTTTT
TRBV10-3	TRBD1	-	TRBJ2-7	15	CAISETGGSASEQYF	TGTGCCATCAGTGAGACAGGGGGTTCGGCGAGCGAGCAGTACTTC
TRBV4-1	TRBD1	-	TRBJ1-1	16	CASSQAQGQGNTEAFF	TGCGCCAGCAGCCAAGCCCAAGGACAGGGGAACACTGAAGCTTTCTTT
TRBV28	-	-	TRBJ1-2	14	CASSSYREIYGYTF	TGTGCCAGCAGTTCCTACAGGGAAATCTATGGCTACACCTTC
TRBV2	-	-	TRBJ1-1	14	CASRPPGTNTEAFF	TGTGCCAGCAGGCCCCCCGGGACGAACACTGAAGCTTTCTTT
TRBV5-4	-	-	TRBJ2-4	16	CASSLESGITENIQYF	TGTGCCAGCAGCTTGGAGTCGGGGATTACCGAAAACATTCAGTACTTC
TRBV4-3	-	-	TRBJ1-1	13	CASSQDLNTEAFF	TGCGCCAGCAGCCAAGATCTGAACACTGAAGCTTTCTTT
TRBV11-3	-	-	TRBJ2-2	15	CASSPFNANTGELFF	TGTGCCAGCAGCCCATTCAACGCGAACACCGGGGAGCTGTTTTTT
TRBV4-1	-	-	TRBJ1-1	14	CASSPNAGRTEAFF	TGCGCCAGCAGCCCTAATGCCGGTCGCACTGAAGCTTTCTTT
TRBV19	-	-	TRBJ2-1	14	CASSWTEGEGEQFF	TGTGCCAGTAGTTGGACAGAAGGGGAGGGTGAGCAGTTCTTC
TRBV7-8	-	-	TRBJ1-6	15	CASSLGSSYNSPLHF	TGTGCCAGCAGCTTGGGGAGCTCCTATAATTCACCCCTCCACTTT
TRBV7-7	-	-	TRBJ1-1	14	CASSLAGGHTEAFF	TGTGCCAGCAGCTTAGCGGGGGGTCACACTGAAGCTTTCTTT
TRBV6-9	-	few	TRBJ1-1	14	CASSYWGEKAEAFF	TGTGCCAGCAGTTACTGGGGGGAAAAAGCTGAAGCTTTCTTT
TRBV27	-	few	TRBJ2-7	14	CASSFRQDGYEQYF	TGTGCCAGCAGTTTTAGGCAGGACGGATACGAGCAGTACTTC
TRBV5-4	TRBD2	-	TRBJ2-1	16	CASSSPTSGGDNEQFF	TGTGCCAGCAGCTCACCGACTAGCGGGGGAGACAATGAGCAGTTCTTC
TRBV7-9	-	once	TRBJ2-3	13	CASIPKGRDTQYF	TGTGCCAGCATACCAAAGGGGCGAGATACGCAGTATTTT
TRBV28	-	-	TRBJ2-3	13	CASSLAGTDTQYF	TGTGCCAGCAGTTTGGCAGGGACAGATACGCAGTATTTT
TRBV27	-	once	TRBJ2-2	14	CASTPQAGYGELFF	TGTGCCAGCACTCCACAAGCCGGTTACGGGGAGCTGTTTTTT
TRBV6-1	-	few	TRBJ2-7	16	CASSEFTGSSSYEQYF	TGTGCCAGCAGTGAATTTACAGGGAGTAGCTCCTACGAGCAGTACTTC
TRBV7-9	-	-	TRBJ2-1	15	CASSLKNAVHNEQFF	TGTGCCAGCAGCCTTAAAAATGCGGTCCACAATGAGCAGTTCTTC
TRBV2	-	-	TRBJ1-1	18	CASFIPDRFESPTGEAFF	TGTGCCAGCTTTATCCCAGACAGGTTTGAGTCCCCAACGGGTGAAGCTTTCTTT